One sample yielded the 30 T cell receptor beta chains listed below, sequenced in a study of CD8 T cells in Susac syndrome. Random hexamers served to reverse transcribe roughly 0.45 to 1 ug RNA. Each CDR3 protein is one row after TCRdb ran MiXCR on the immunoSEQ multiplex PCR reads. In the table there are approximately 300,000 distinct CDR3 sequences, about 89% of which are singletons. The sample was CD8+ T cells from PBMCs. These receptors came from a human donor with multiple sclerosis.

V usage is TRBV4-3 and J usage is TRBJ1-1, with D tentatively TRBD1 (5 bases). Germline-derived CDR1 and CDR2 are LGHNA and YSLEER. With 3 bases removed from V and 0 bases from J, the gap between germline ends came to 14 bases. The CDR3 runs 16 residues. Here the CDR3 reads CASSHDLGGVNTEAFF. CDR3 nucleotide sequence: TGCGCCAGCAGCCACGACCTGGGAGGGGTGAACACTGAAGCTTTCTTT.

The chain carries TRBV5-7 and TRBJ2-5; 13 bases align to TRBD2. TRBV5-7 is treated as an ORF (open reading frame) with a function not yet certain. J gave up 3 bases and V 0 bases, and 5 bases lay outside the gene matches. This CDR3 comprises 17 residues. For the CDR3, the DNA is TGTGCCAGCAGCTTGGAGACTAGCGGGAGGTGGGAAGAGACCCAGTACTTC. This sequence encodes CASSLETSGRWEETQYF.

The rearrangement joins TRBV4-2 to TRBJ1-4; 9 bases are a match to TRBD1. This CDR3 comprises 16 residues. Per the germline V gene, CDR1 is LGHNA and CDR2 is YNFKEQ. The trim removed 0 bases at V and 5 bases at J, leaving 4 bases unmatched. As DNA, the CDR3 is TGTGCCAGCAGCCAAGAGGGGGGGACAGGGAATGAAAAACTGTTTTTT. Translating gives CASSQEGGTGNEKLFF.

This chain joins TRBV29-1 and TRBJ2-7; 8 bases match TRBD1. J was trimmed by 3 bases and V by 4 bases; bases with no gene match: 11. Germline CDR1 and CDR2: SQVTM and ANQGSEA. This CDR3 has 15 amino acids. CDR3 sequence reads: CSVGSGDRPIYEQYF. The DNA for the CDR3 is TGCAGCGTTGGGTCCGGGGACAGGCCGATCTACGAGCAGTACTTC.

The count of this clonotype is one. The gene calls are TRBV28 and TRBJ1-2, with TRBD1 identical over 8 bases. Per the germline V gene, CDR1 is MDHEN and CDR2 is SYDVKM. There are 15 residues in the CDR3. The junction had 12 bases not matched to a gene; V was cut back by 3 bases and J by 9 bases. For the CDR3, the DNA is TGTGCCAGCAGTTTGGATGGTTGGACAGGGAACAGCTACACCTTC. This codes for CASSLDGWTGNSYTF.

CDR3 sequence reads: CASSYSASNTGELFF. The CDR3 bases are TGTGCCAGCAGTTATTCCGCCAGTAACACCGGGGAGCTGTTTTTT. The V call is TRBV6-6, the J call TRBJ2-2; D remains ambiguous. The germline V gene encodes CDR1 MNHNY and CDR2 SVGAGI (reference sequence). V was pared by 3 bases and J by 2 bases, with 10 bases between. This CDR3 has 15 amino acids.

This chain uses TRBV11-2 with TRBJ2-1; 7 positions agree with TRBD2. The CDR3 is 17 amino acids. Trimming took 5 bases from V and 10 from J; bases not matched to a gene: 20. Germline lookup yields CDR1 SGHAT and CDR2 FQNNGV. CDR3 region: CASSAAGRVSSDVEQFF. CDR3 nucleotide sequence: TGTGCCAGCAGCGCAGCAGGGAGGGTCTCCTCGGATGTCGAGCAGTTCTTC. The full variable domain, rest sourced from reference TRBV11-2 and TRBJ2-1, is EAGVAQSPRYKIIEKRQSVAFWCNPISGHATLYWYQQILGQGPKLLIQFQNNGVVDDSQLPKDRFSAERLKGVDSTLKIQPAKLEDSAVYLCASSAAGRVSSDVEQFFGPGTRLTVL.

This chain links TRBV20-1 with TRBJ2-3; 11 bases fit TRBD2. This CDR3 comprises 16 residues. Germline assignment: CDR1 DFQATT and CDR2 SNEGSKA (reference sequence). The V gene end was trimmed by 5 bases and the J gene end by 3 bases; junction bases not matched to a gene: 10. As DNA, the CDR3 is TGCAGTGCTTCCTCACTTTTAGCGGGAGGGACAGATACGCAGTATTTT. Amino acid sequence: CSASSLLAGGTDTQYF.

The chain has TRBV11-2 and TRBJ1-1; D is ambiguous. Germline V lookup: CDR1 SGHAT, CDR2 FQNNGV. The CDR3 extends over 16 amino acids. Trimming took 1 base from V and 1 from J, leaving 13 bases between them. The CDR3 DNA sequence: TGTGCCAGCAGCTTAGGAACGTTGTCAGGGAACACTGAAGCTTTCTTT. Its protein is CASSLGTLSGNTEAFF.

The rearrangement links TRBV9 to TRBJ2-7; 7 bases match TRBD1. Unmatched junction bases numbered 6, after V lost 0 bases and J lost 3 bases. This CDR3 is built from 15 residues. The germline V gene has CDR1 SGDLS and CDR2 YYNGEE. The CDR3 here is CASSVEGTVNYEQYF. The CDR3, as DNA: TGTGCCAGCAGCGTAGAAGGGACAGTCAACTACGAGCAGTACTTC.

The chain links TRBV30 to TRBJ1-5, with a weak D call TRBD1 (5 bases). Per germline, CDR1 GTSNPN and CDR2 SVGIG (reference sequence). V dropped 1 base and J dropped 7 bases, with 23 bases sitting between them. This CDR3 has 17 amino acids. The CDR3 nucleotides read TGTGCCTGGAGTGCAGATGGGGAGGGGCCACCGCGGCAGCCCCAGCATTTT. This gives the protein CAWSADGEGPPRQPQHF.

The genes are TRBV19 and TRBJ2-4, with D perhaps matching TRBD1 (5 bases). Germline CDR1 LNHDA, CDR2 SQIVND (reference sequence). V was cut by 5 bases and J by 2 bases, with 19 bases left in between. This CDR3 has 17 residues. The CDR3 loop is CASSATRLQATKNIQYF. The CDR3 DNA reads as TGTGCCAGTAGTGCTACCAGGCTACAGGCTACCAAAAACATTCAGTACTTC.

The chain combines TRBV2 with TRBJ2-7; D may be TRBD1 (6 bases). The CDR3 totals 13 residues. CDR1 and CDR2 from the germline V gene are SNHLY and FYNNEI. V was cut by 2 bases and J by 3 bases, with 8 bases left in between. The CDR3 DNA sequence: TGTGCCAGCAGTGAAAGGGGGAGCTACGAGCAGTACTTC. Its protein product is CASSERGSYEQYF.

The chain uses TRBV9 and TRBJ2-3, with unresolved D. With 2 bases removed from V and 0 bases from J, the gap between germline ends came to 7 bases. Germline CDR1 SGDLS, CDR2 YYNGEE. The CDR3 runs 14 residues. This CDR3 reads CASSVRTSTDTQYF. CDR3 nucleotides: TGTGCCAGCAGCGTTCGAACTAGCACAGATACGCAGTATTTT. The full variable domain, rest sourced from reference TRBV9 and TRBJ2-3, is DSGVTQTPKHLITATGQRVTLRCSPRSGDLSVYWYQQSLDQGLQFLIQYYNGEERAKGNILERFSAQQFPDLHSELNLSSLELGDSALYFCASSVRTSTDTQYFGPGTRLTVL.

This clonotype was detected once. The chain links TRBV11-2 to TRBJ2-7; D is possibly TRBD1 or TRBD2 (5 bases each). The V gene's germline CDR1 is SGHAT and CDR2 FQNNGV. CDR3 length: 16 residues. With 6 bases removed from V and 3 bases from J, the gap between germline ends came to 21 bases. CDR3 region: CASRQRLGTANYEQYF. CDR3 nucleotides: TGTGCCAGCAGACAGCGCCTCGGGACGGCGAACTACGAGCAGTACTTC.

The V call is TRBV20-1, the J call TRBJ2-1; 9 bases are a match to TRBD2. V trimming: 4 bases; J trimming: 4 bases; junction bases outside the gene matches: 8. This CDR3 comprises 15 residues. Germline CDR1 and CDR2: DFQATT and SNEGSKA (reference sequence). CDR3 in amino acids: CSATTGLAGYNEQFF. CDR3 nucleotide sequence: TGCAGTGCTACCACGGGCCTAGCGGGGTACAATGAGCAGTTCTTC.

The chain carries TRBV18 and TRBJ2-2; a possible D gene is TRBD2 (6 bases). V was pared by 3 bases and J by 2 bases, with 10 bases between. Germline V lookup: CDR1 KGHSH, CDR2 LQKENI. The CDR3 runs to 15 residues. The CDR3 sequence: CASSPSTSNTGELFF. In DNA form, the CDR3 reads TGTGCCAGCTCACCCTCGACTAGTAACACCGGGGAGCTGTTTTTT.

The genes are TRBV9 and TRBJ2-3; 8 nucleotides match TRBD2. Trimming cost V 1 base and J 2 bases; bases outside gene matches: 9. Germline loops: CDR1 SGDLS, CDR2 YYNGEE. The CDR3 totals 17 residues. Here the CDR3 reads CASSVRWAGGDTDTQYF. The CDR3 region has the DNA TGTGCCAGCAGCGTAAGATGGGCGGGAGGAGACACAGATACGCAGTATTTT.

J is TRBJ2-1 and V is TRBV7-2, with D possibly being TRBD2 (6 bases). This CDR3 has 14 amino acids. Looked up from germline, CDR1 is SGHTA and CDR2 is FQGNSA. V gave up 1 base and J gave up 9 bases, with 13 bases separating them. DNA for the CDR3: TGTGCCAGCAGCTTAGATGGAGGGGTCCCTGAGCAGTTCTTC. Protein sequence: CASSLDGGVPEQFF.

V is TRBV6-1 and J is TRBJ2-2; a possible D gene is TRBD1 (5 bases). The germline V and J ends were trimmed by 7 bases and 2 bases, with 14 bases remaining between them. Germline values: CDR1 MNHNS, CDR2 SASEGT. The CDR3 spans 15 residues. The CDR3 DNA reads TGTGCCAGCATACGAAGGGGCGGCAACACCGGGGAGCTGTTTTTT. Translating gives CASIRRGGNTGELFF.

The genes are TRBV9 and TRBJ1-1; a weak D match, TRBD1 (6 bases). The CDR3 has 15 amino acids. Germline V CDR1 and CDR2: SGDLS, YYNGEE. Trimming took 4 bases from V and 1 from J, leaving 14 bases between them. The CDR3, as DNA: TGTGCCAGCAGCCCTTGGGACATTACGAACACTGAAGCTTTCTTT. The encoded protein is CASSPWDITNTEAFF. Variable domain in full (rest from reference TRBV9 and TRBJ1-1): DSGVTQTPKHLITATGQRVTLRCSPRSGDLSVYWYQQSLDQGLQFLIQYYNGEERAKGNILERFSAQQFPDLHSELNLSSLELGDSALYFCASSPWDITNTEAFFGQGTRLTVV.

The gene calls are TRBV12-3 or TRBV12-4 and TRBJ1-1, with a weak D call TRBD1 (5 bases). The CDR3 loop spans 14 amino acids. With 3 bases removed from V and 3 bases from J, the gap between germline ends came to 11 bases. The CDR3 nucleotides are TGTGCCAGCAGTTTTGGAGGGGCAGACACTGAAGCTTTCTTT. Protein: CASSFGGADTEAFF.

The chain recombines TRBV19 with TRBJ2-1, with 8 bases identical to TRBD2. The germline V gene has CDR1 LNHDA and CDR2 SQIVND (reference sequence). V was pared by 1 base and J by 2 bases, with 1 base of the junction left unmatched. The CDR3 has 15 amino acids. The CDR3 sequence: CASSIAGGTYNEQFF. CDR3 nucleotide sequence: TGTGCCAGTAGTATAGCGGGGGGGACCTACAATGAGCAGTTCTTC.

V is TRBV20-1 and J is TRBJ1-4; D possibly corresponds to TRBD1 (5 bases). The V and J ends lost 6 bases and 3 bases respectively, with 20 bases between them. Germline loops: CDR1 DFQATT, CDR2 SNEGSKA (reference sequence). The CDR3 length is 16 residues. CDR3 sequence: CSAPDYTGVANEKLFF. CDR3 bases: TGCAGTGCCCCCGATTATACAGGTGTGGCTAATGAAAAACTGTTTTTT.

This clonotype has just one count. V is TRBV24-1 and J is TRBJ2-3; weak D call: TRBD2 (6 bases). Trimming stripped 4 bases from V and 2 bases from J, with 12 bases between. CDR3 length equals 15 residues. CDR1 and CDR2 (germline): KGHDR, SFDVKD. CDR3 residues: CATSDLSGDTDTQYF. DNA for the CDR3: TGTGCCACCAGTGACCTTAGCGGAGACACAGATACGCAGTATTTT.

This chain uses TRBV9 with TRBJ2-5; D possibly corresponds to TRBD1 (6 bases). CDR3 length: 15 amino acids. CDR1 and CDR2 (germline): SGDLS, YYNGEE. V was pared by 0 bases and J by 5 bases, with 14 bases between. For the CDR3, the DNA is TGTGCCAGCAGCGTAGCGGGAACAGGGCACGAGACCCAGTACTTC. This codes for CASSVAGTGHETQYF.

The V gene is TRBV20-1, the J gene TRBJ2-1, with D possibly matching TRBD2 (6 bases). This CDR3 contains 17 residues. Germline loops: CDR1 DFQATT, CDR2 SNEGSKA (reference sequence). Trimming removed 0 bases at V and 4 bases at J, with 19 bases between. DNA for the CDR3: TGCAGTGCTAGAGATCCCGGCGAGCGGGTCCCATACAATGAGCAGTTCTTC. It is translated as CSARDPGERVPYNEQFF.

The chain employs TRBV6-1 and TRBJ2-7, with a possible D match to TRBD1 (6 bases). With 4 bases removed from V and 3 bases from J, the gap between germline ends came to 13 bases. Germline values: CDR1 MNHNS, CDR2 SASEGT. The CDR3 loop spans 14 amino acids. The CDR3 is CASSGYRALYEQYF. In DNA form, the CDR3 reads TGTGCCAGCAGTGGATACAGGGCTCTCTACGAGCAGTACTTC.

The chain carries TRBV6-1 and TRBJ1-4, with a possible D match to TRBD1 (5 bases). Germline V gene data show CDR1 as MNHNS and CDR2 as SASEGT. Trimming pared 0 bases from V and 1 base from J, leaving 12 bases between. The CDR3 consists of 17 residues. CDR3 amino acids: CASSEALGGVTNEKLFF. CDR3 DNA: TGTGCCAGCAGTGAAGCGCTTGGGGGGGTAACTAATGAAAAACTGTTTTTT.

The chain combines TRBV28 with TRBJ1-5; 8 bases are shared with TRBD1. The CDR3 spans 18 residues. The ends lost 3 bases at V and 4 bases at J; junction bases unmatched: 14. Germline V gene data show CDR1 as MDHEN and CDR2 as SYDVKM. CDR3 bases: TGTGCCAGCAGTTTGGTAAAGGACAGGGCGAGGACAAATCAGCCCCAGCATTTT. Residues: CASSLVKDRARTNQPQHF.